This TCR beta chain was identified during a study of control samples from healthy donors and cancer patients. V lost 7 bases to trimming and J lost 4 bases; unmatched junction nucleotides: 16. This CDR3 has 17 residues. Germline values: CDR1 LNHDA, CDR2 SQIVND (reference sequence). Generated by immunoSEQ multiplex PCR, the TCRdb table keeps only in-frame clones and is missing some. The data contain about 110,000 clones, 90% of them seen just once; the ten biggest clones take up 3.5% to 4.5%. The source of this sequence is a human donor in good health. The donor label of this sample is uncertain. Input material: blood. This chain links TRBV19 with TRBJ1-2; TRBD1 aligns across 9 bases. The chain's CDR3 is CASTSGTGYLRGYGYTF. The CDR3 nucleotides read TGTGCCAGTACCTCCGGGACAGGGTACTTAAGGGGCTATGGCTACACCTTC. Filled out from reference TRBV19 and TRBJ1-2, the complete variable domain reads DGGITQSPKYLFRKEGQNVTLSCEQNLNHDAMYWYRQDPGQGLRLIYYSQIVNDFQKGDIAEGYSVSREKKESFPLTVTSAQKNPTAFYLCASTSGTGYLRGYGYTFGSGTRLTVV.